This T cell receptor (beta chain) was retrieved from a study of T cells in tumors after PD-1 blockade. As for the study in general: Some patients also took daily vismodegib 150 mg during anti-PD-1 treatment. Blood samples averaged around 120,000 templates (range 24,679-257,772) and 35,000 to 40,000 unique clonotypes.

To note about this clone: What it binds is not known.

Assay used: immunoSEQ multiplex PCR; TCRdb lists only in-frame clones, some missing. The sample shows more than 40,000 clones, around four fifths of them seen only once. Whole-study results and caveats: Peripheral recruitment is suggested, as some novel exhausted tumor clones were in pre-treatment blood.

The CDR3 runs 16 residues. The V segment lost 6 bases and the J segment 4 bases; nucleotides outside the gene matches: 13. Germline loops: CDR1 PRHDT, CDR2 FYEKMQ (reference sequence). The source of this sequence is a human donor with advanced basal cell or squamous cell carcinoma (not recorded which). V and J are TRBV13 and TRBJ2-3; 7 bases line up with TRBD2. Here the sequenced sample was PBMCs, taken before anti-PD-1 therapy. The CDR3, as DNA: TGTGCCAGCAGAGAGCAGACTAGCAATTTCTCAGATACGCAGTATTTT. Amino acid sequence: CASREQTSNFSDTQYF.